The clone carrying this TCR beta chain was recorded many times. Time point given: pre-sensitization, week 0. Treatment of the sample: therapeutic diphenylcyclopropenone sensitization with weekly scalp DPC. Alopecia patients, 18 to 70 years old and DPC-suitable, served as donors. There are 13 residues in the CDR3. Germline CDR1 and CDR2: SGHTA and FQGNSA. The V gene lost 9 bases and the J gene lost 6 bases, with 14 bases spanning the gap. This sample was included in a study of human T cells and chemical hapten exposure. Study at large: Patches that contained 0.01% DPC were applied to the upper back and read at 6 days.

Each CDR3 protein gets one entry after TCRdb re-called the RACE reads with MiXCR. The data show 250,000 or so distinct CDR3 sequences, with just under 8% seen just once and roughly 1.2% held by the top ten. This TCR came from a man aged 18 to 35 with alopecia areata. Some clones in this sample may be carry-over from other donors' samples. This rearrangement joins TRBV7-2 to TRBJ1-4; D perhaps matches TRBD1 (5 bases). The sequences come from whole blood, collected in connection with sensitization to the hapten diphenylcyclopropenone (DPC). The CDR3 spells CASTGAGDEKLFF. DNA of the CDR3: TGTGCCAGTACCGGGGCGGGGGATGAAAAACTGTTTTTT.